Here is one T cell receptor beta chain with its context. Its matching antigen is unknown. The record originates from a study of blood T cells in healthy people across ages. Each donor gave roughly 9.1 milliliters of peripheral blood. Per-sample PBMC isolation yielded at least 6.5 million cells. Study-wide results and caveats: Both naive CD4+ cell counts and diversity were greater in long-lived donors than in aged donors.

Germline values: CDR1 SGHRS, CDR2 YFSETQ. V was trimmed by 7 bases and J by 0 bases, leaving 12 bases between them. The CDR3 is 14 amino acids. The use of a sample-barcoded 5' primer and a J-beta primer mix characterized a second PCR of about 7 to 12 cycles. TCRdb recomputed calls from the 5' RACE reads with MiXCR, one row per CDR3 protein. This table has a few hundred thousand distinct CDR3 sequences, roughly a quarter appearing once. J is TRBJ2-3 and V is TRBV5-1, with D perhaps matching TRBD1 (5 bases). This clonotype was obtained from a woman in her 70s in good health. Material for sequencing was blood. This chain's CDR3 is CASWTRVSTDTQYF. The DNA of the CDR3 is TGCGCCAGCTGGACCAGGGTGAGCACAGATACGCAGTATTTT.